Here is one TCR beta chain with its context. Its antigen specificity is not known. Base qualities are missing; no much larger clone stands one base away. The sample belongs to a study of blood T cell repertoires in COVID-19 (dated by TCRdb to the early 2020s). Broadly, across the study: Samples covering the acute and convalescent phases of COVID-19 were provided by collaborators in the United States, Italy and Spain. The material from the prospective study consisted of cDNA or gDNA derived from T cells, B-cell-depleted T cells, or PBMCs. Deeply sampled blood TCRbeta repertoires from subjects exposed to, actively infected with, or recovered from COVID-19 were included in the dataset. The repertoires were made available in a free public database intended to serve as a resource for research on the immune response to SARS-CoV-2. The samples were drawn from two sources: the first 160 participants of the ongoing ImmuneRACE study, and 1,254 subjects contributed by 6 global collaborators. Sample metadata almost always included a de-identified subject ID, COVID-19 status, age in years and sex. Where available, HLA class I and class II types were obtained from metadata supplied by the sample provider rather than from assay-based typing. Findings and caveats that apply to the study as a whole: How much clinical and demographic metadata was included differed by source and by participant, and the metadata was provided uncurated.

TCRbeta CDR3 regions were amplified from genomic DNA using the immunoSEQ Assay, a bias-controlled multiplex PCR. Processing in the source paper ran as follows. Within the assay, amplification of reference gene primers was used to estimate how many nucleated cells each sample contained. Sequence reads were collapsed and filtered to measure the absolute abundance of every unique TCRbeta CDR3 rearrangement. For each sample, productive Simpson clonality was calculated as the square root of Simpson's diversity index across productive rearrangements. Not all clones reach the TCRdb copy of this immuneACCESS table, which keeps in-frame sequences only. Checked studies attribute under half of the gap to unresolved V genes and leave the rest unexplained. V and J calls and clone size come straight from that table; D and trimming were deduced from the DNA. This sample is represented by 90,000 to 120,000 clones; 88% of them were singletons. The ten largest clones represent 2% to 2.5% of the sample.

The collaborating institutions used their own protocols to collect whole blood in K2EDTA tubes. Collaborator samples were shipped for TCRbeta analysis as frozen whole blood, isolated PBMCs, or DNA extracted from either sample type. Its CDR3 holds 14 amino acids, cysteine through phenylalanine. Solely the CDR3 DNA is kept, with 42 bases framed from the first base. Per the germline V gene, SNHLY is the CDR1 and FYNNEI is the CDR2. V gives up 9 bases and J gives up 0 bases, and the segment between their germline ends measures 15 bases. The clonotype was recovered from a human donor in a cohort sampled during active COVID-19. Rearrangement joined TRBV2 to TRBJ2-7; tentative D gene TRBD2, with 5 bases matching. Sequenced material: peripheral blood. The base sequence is TGTGCCAGTAAGCTAGCACCAAGCTCCTACGAGCAGTACTTC. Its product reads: CASKLAPSSYEQYF.